This T cell receptor beta chain was identified during a study of blood T cell repertoires in COVID-19. Produced via immunoSEQ multiplex PCR; TCRdb's table is partial and in-frame only. The data contain over 200,000 clones, almost 90% of them singletons. The CDR3 is 15 amino acids. Germline CDR1 reads MNHEY; CDR2 reads SVGEGT. With V trimmed by 2 bases and J by 4 bases, 7 bases remained unmatched. Sequencing was done on a sample of peripheral blood. The clonotype was recovered from a woman aged 60-70 years with acute or convalescent COVID-19. The rearrangement joins TRBV6-2 or TRBV6-3 to TRBJ2-5; 7 nucleotides agree with TRBD2. CDR3: CASSYVGGSGETQYF. Written as DNA, the CDR3 is TGTGCCAGCAGTTACGTGGGGGGGAGCGGAGAGACCCAGTACTTC.